The 27 T cell receptor beta chains below were found in one sample sequenced in a study of neurological immune-mediated disorders. A single record per CDR3 protein comes from TCRdb applying MiXCR to the 5' RACE reads. The sample records approximately 30,000 distinct CDR3 sequences, about 21% being singletons. The sequencing sample was made of PBMCs. The receptor set was obtained from a woman aged 60 to 75 in good health.

This clonotype was counted at least ten times. V gene TRBV19 combines with J gene TRBJ2-5; D possibly corresponds to TRBD2 (5 bases). Germline V CDR1 and CDR2: LNHDA, SQIVND (reference sequence). Trimming took 3 bases from V and 2 from J, leaving 7 bases between them. CDR3 size: 13 residues. CDR3 DNA sequence: TGTGCCAGTAGTATGAGGGATCAAGAGACCCAGTACTTC. Protein: CASSMRDQETQYF.

This clonotype was counted many times. This chain joins TRBV28 and TRBJ2-3; D perhaps matches TRBD1 (6 bases). Germline values: CDR1 MDHEN, CDR2 SYDVKM. The CDR3 consists of 15 residues. Trimming stripped 9 bases from V and 6 bases from J, with 22 bases between. Here the CDR3 reads CASPPRGSDRDTQYF. The CDR3 DNA sequence: TGTGCCAGTCCCCCAAGGGGGAGCGATAGGGATACGCAGTATTTT.

In its sample, this clonotype was seen many times. This chain uses TRBV6-2 or TRBV6-3 with TRBJ1-1, with D unresolved. Looked up from germline, CDR1 is MNHEY and CDR2 is SVGEGT. V was cut by 5 bases and J by 4 bases, with 8 bases left in between. There are 12 residues in the CDR3. DNA of the CDR3: TGTGCCAGCAGTGGATGGGGCACTGAAGCTTTCTTT. Its translation is CASSGWGTEAFF.

As regards this clonotype: It is likely a read error, because the conserved phenylalanine at the end of the CDR3 is missing. This chain joins TRBV6-4 and TRBJ2-3, with D tentatively TRBD1 (6 bases). Trimming cost V 4 bases and J 9 bases, with 20 bases left between them. Germline loops: CDR1 MRHNA, CDR2 SNTAGT. This CDR3 has 15 amino acids. CDR3 DNA: TGTGCCAGCAGTGCCACTCAGGGGCACCCTGGGACGCAGTATTTA. It specifies CASSATQGHPGTQYL.

This clonotype was counted at least ten times. The rearrangement uses TRBV7-2 and TRBJ1-2; D uncertain. Germline CDR1 is SGHTA and CDR2 is FQGNSA. V lost 2 bases and J lost 3, with 16 bases in between. CDR3 size: 16 residues. As DNA, the CDR3 is TGTGCCAGCAGCTTACCTACAGAGAAGGCTCACTATGGCTACACCTTC. This translates into CASSLPTEKAHYGYTF.

This clonotype was counted ten times or more. The chain links TRBV28 to TRBJ2-7; tentative D call: TRBD2 (6 bases). The length of the CDR3 is 13 residues. CDR1 is MDHEN, CDR2 SYDVKM, per germline. V lost 5 bases, J lost 12 bases, and 20 bases lay in between. CDR3 sequence reads: CASSRPAIGSMYF. As DNA, the CDR3 is TGTGCCAGCAGTCGCCCCGCTATCGGGAGTATGTACTTC.

This clonotype has a count of ten or more. V and J are TRBV3-1 and TRBJ1-1, with a weak D call TRBD1 (6 bases). The CDR3 has 15 amino acids. CDR1 LGHDT and CDR2 YNNKEL come from the germline V gene (reference sequence). V was trimmed by 7 bases and J by 8 bases, leaving 23 bases between them. DNA of the CDR3: TGTGCCAGCATCAATTCCCTAGCTTTAGGGACAGAAGCTTTCTTT. Translation gives CASINSLALGTEAFF.

The chain couples TRBV2 to TRBJ2-3, with D perhaps matching TRBD1 (6 bases). V shed 9 bases and J shed 3 bases, with 16 bases lying between them. The CDR3 is 14 amino acids. From germline, CDR1 is SNHLY and CDR2 FYNNEI. The CDR3 sequence: CASRQALGTDTQYF. CDR3 DNA sequence: TGTGCCAGTCGACAGGCCCTCGGGACAGATACGCAGTATTTT.

The chain recombines TRBV7-2 with TRBJ2-3, with 10 bases matching TRBD2. This CDR3 is built from 19 residues. Germline V gene data show CDR1 as SGHTA and CDR2 as FQGNSA. J gave up 1 base and V 6 bases, and 16 bases lay outside the gene matches. CDR3 nucleotide sequence: TGTGCCAGCAGTTCAACCCGGACTAGCGGTAACCCTGGCACAGATACGCAGTATTTT. Translated, it gives CASSSTRTSGNPGTDTQYF. The complete variable domain, with remaining parts taken from reference TRBV7-2 and TRBJ2-3, reads GAGVSQSPSNKVTEKGKDVELRCDPISGHTALYWYRQSLGQGLEFLIYFQGNSAPDKSGLPSDRFSAERTGGSVSTLTIQRTQQEDSAVYLCASSSTRTSGNPGTDTQYFGPGTRLTVL.

This sequence joins TRBV20-1 and TRBJ2-1; D unresolved. The CDR3 loop spans 14 amino acids. Germline values: CDR1 DFQATT, CDR2 SNEGSKA (reference sequence). Trimming left V 3 bases short and J 6 bases short, with 15 bases between. Here the CDR3 DNA reads TGCAGTGCTAGCCTGAACAGCCTCTTCAATGAGCAGTTCTTC. Residues: CSASLNSLFNEQFF.

This clonotype has a count of ten or more. The rearrangement joins TRBV20-1 to TRBJ1-1; D possibly corresponds to TRBD1 (5 bases). Trimming stripped 3 bases from V and 2 bases from J, with 7 bases between. This CDR3 is built from 12 residues. Germline loops: CDR1 DFQATT, CDR2 SNEGSKA (reference sequence). Written as DNA, the CDR3 is TGCAGTGCTAGTGGGGGAAACACTGAAGCTTTCTTT. Amino acid sequence: CSASGGNTEAFF.

This clonotype was found many times. J is TRBJ1-5 and V is TRBV12-3 or TRBV12-4; D gene ambiguous. CDR3 length: 15 amino acids. Trimming left V 2 bases short and J 4 bases short, with 12 bases between. The CDR3 nucleotides are TGTGCCAGCAGTTTAAGCGATTATCGTAATCAGCCCCAGCATTTT. Translation: CASSLSDYRNQPQHF.

This clonotype was detected ten times or more. V gene TRBV20-1 combines with J gene TRBJ1-1, with a possible D match to TRBD1 (5 bases). Germline values: CDR1 DFQATT, CDR2 SNEGSKA (reference sequence). V lost 5 bases to trimming and J lost 5 bases, with 21 bases between them. The length of the CDR3 is 15 residues. CDR3 nucleotide sequence: TGCAGTGCTCCCGGGACCCCCGAGGGCTCGACTGAAGCTTTCTTT. This codes for CSAPGTPEGSTEAFF.

The sample holds many counts of this clonotype. J is TRBJ1-2 and V is TRBV6-2 or TRBV6-3; no definite D call. The CDR3 totals 14 residues. CDR1 is MNHEY and CDR2 is SVGEGT in the germline V gene. The V and J ends lost 2 bases and 4 bases respectively, with 11 bases between them. CDR3 protein: CASSYDSGLYGYTF. The CDR3 DNA reads TGTGCCAGCAGTTACGACTCCGGTCTCTATGGCTACACCTTC.

CDR3: CASSQGRTGRKLFF. As DNA, the CDR3 is TGTGCCAGCAGCCAAGGGAGGACAGGGAGAAAACTGTTTTTT. This rearrangement joins TRBV3-1 to TRBJ1-4, with 8 bases lining up with TRBD1. V lost 1 base and J lost 10; bases outside the gene matches: 5. The CDR3 sequence is 14 residues long. The germline CDR1 and CDR2 sequences are LGHDT and YNNKEL (reference sequence).

This clonotype has a count of ten or more. This chain connects TRBV29-1 to TRBJ2-2; D could derive from TRBD1 or TRBD2 (7 bases each). Between the trimmed V and J ends, which lost 6 bases and 3 bases, there was a span of 17 bases. The CDR3 is 15 amino acids. Germline CDR1 reads SQVTM; CDR2 reads ANQGSEA. The CDR3 coding sequence is TGCAGCGTGGGGGGAGGGGGCGCGTACACCGGGGAGCTGTTTTTT. It is translated as CSVGGGGAYTGELFF.

This clonotype was counted at least ten times. V usage is TRBV9 and J usage is TRBJ1-5, with a weak D call TRBD1 (5 bases). The ends were cut back, 0 bases at V and 7 bases at J, with 11 bases in the middle. CDR1 is SGDLS and CDR2 is YYNGEE in the germline V gene. The CDR3 consists of 14 residues. The CDR3 sequence: CASSVDGGGQPQHF. As DNA, the CDR3 is TGTGCCAGCAGCGTAGATGGGGGAGGCCAGCCCCAGCATTTT.

CDR3 protein: CASSFSWNTEAFF. The CDR3 DNA reads as TGCGCCAGCAGCTTCTCTTGGAACACTGAAGCTTTCTTT. This chain joins TRBV5-1 and TRBJ1-1; the D is unclear. The CDR3 has 13 residues. The germline V gene has CDR1 SGHRS and CDR2 YFSETQ. V lost 2 bases and J 1 base, leaving 6 bases between the germline ends.

This chain uses TRBV7-2 with TRBJ1-2, with 7 bases that match TRBD1. Unmatched junction bases numbered 14, after V lost 6 bases and J lost 7 bases. Germline lookup yields CDR1 SGHTA and CDR2 FQGNSA. The CDR3 runs 15 residues. The CDR3 nucleotides read TGTGCCAGCAGTCCGAGAGGGTCCGGACAGGTTGGCTACACCTTC. Amino acid sequence: CASSPRGSGQVGYTF.

The V call is TRBV6-6, the J call TRBJ2-7; TRBD2 might be the D (6 bases). The CDR3 covers 14 residues. V dropped 3 bases and J dropped 2 bases, with 11 bases sitting between them. Germline V gives CDR1 MNHNY, CDR2 SVGAGI (reference sequence). The CDR3 nucleotides are TGTGCCAGCAGTTATGGGGGGTACACCTACGAGCAGTACTTC. Translation: CASSYGGYTYEQYF.

This clonotype was detected ten times or more. This CDR3 is CASSQEQLAKNIQYF. The CDR3 nucleotides read TGCGCCAGCAGCCAAGAACAGCTAGCCAAAAACATTCAGTACTTC. The chain carries TRBV4-1 and TRBJ2-4; D remains ambiguous. This CDR3 is built from 15 residues. Germline V gives CDR1 MGHRA, CDR2 YSYEKL. Trimming took off 0 bases at V and 0 bases at J, with 6 bases between the two ends.

Notes on this clonotype: Given a much more abundant clone one base away, this may be a read error. J is TRBJ2-1 and V is TRBV13; 7 bases are shared with TRBD1. Germline CDR1 is PRHDT and CDR2 is FYEKMQ (reference sequence). With V trimmed by 6 bases and J by 4 bases, 9 bases remained unmatched. CDR3 length: 15 amino acids. The DNA of the CDR3 is TGTGCCAGCAGAGGCGGAGGACAGGAGTACAATGAGCAGTTCTTC. The encoded protein is CASRGGGQEYNEQFF. Full variable domain (remainder filled in from reference TRBV13 and TRBJ2-1): AAGVIQSPRHLIKEKRETATLKCYPIPRHDTVYWYQQGPGQDPQFLISFYEKMQSDKGSIPDRFSAQQFSDYHSELNMSSLELGDSALYFCASRGGGQEYNEQFFGPGTRLTVL.

This clonotype has ten or more counts. J is TRBJ2-1 and V is TRBV5-1, with TRBD2 matching over 8 bases. Per the germline V gene, CDR1 is SGHRS and CDR2 is YFSETQ. This CDR3 spans 16 amino acids. V gave up 0 bases and J gave up 4 bases; unmatched junction bases: 6. The CDR3 DNA sequence: TGCGCCAGCAGCTTGGGGCCGGGGGGGACTTACAATGAGCAGTTCTTC. Its translation is CASSLGPGGTYNEQFF.

This clonotype was counted ten times or more. V and J are TRBV4-2 and TRBJ2-2; 8 bases fit TRBD1. Germline V gene data show CDR1 as LGHNA and CDR2 as YNFKEQ. J gave up 5 bases and V 4 bases, and 6 bases lay outside the gene matches. The CDR3 sequence is 15 residues long. Written as DNA, the CDR3 is TGTGCCAGCAGCCCTCCGGACAGGGAAACCGGGGAGCTGTTTTTT. Translated, it gives CASSPPDRETGELFF.

This clonotype was recorded many times. The chain carries TRBV6-5 and TRBJ1-3; D gene unclear. The CDR3 totals 14 residues. Trimming stripped 4 bases from V and 4 bases from J, with 11 bases between. Germline loops: CDR1 MNHEY, CDR2 SVGAGI. As DNA, the CDR3 is TGTGCCAGCAGTTCGGGCTCCCCGGGAAACACCATATATTTT. It yields the protein CASSSGSPGNTIYF.

This clonotype was found many times. V is TRBV25-1 and J is TRBJ2-7, with 10 nucleotides matching TRBD1. This CDR3 has 16 amino acids. V shed 1 base, J shed 7 bases, and the junction held 10 bases outside the gene matches. Germline values: CDR1 MGHDK, CDR2 SYGVNS. The CDR3 is CASSEWGQGFRQEQYF. The CDR3 bases are TGTGCCAGCAGTGAATGGGGACAGGGGTTCCGTCAGGAGCAGTACTTC.

In this sample, this clonotype turned up many times. This sequence joins TRBV20-1 and TRBJ2-1; D is perhaps TRBD2 (6 bases). The CDR3 totals 15 residues. The germline V gene has CDR1 DFQATT and CDR2 SNEGSKA (reference sequence). V was pared by 2 bases and J by 9 bases, with 20 bases between. CDR3 nucleotides: TGCAGTGCTAGACGCCGGGACTTCATTCGGGTTGAGCAGTTCTTC. Translating it yields CSARRRDFIRVEQFF.